Each of the 6 T cell receptor beta chains below was sequenced from the same sample in a study of shared clonotypes between healthy human individuals (dated by TCRdb to the early 2020s). The library came from the immunoSEQ multiplex PCR assay. TCRdb provides this immuneACCESS table in a form limited to in-frame rearrangements. Some clones are lacking; in checked studies, under half of them reflect an unresolved V gene, and why the rest are absent is not known. The sample yields approximately 530,000 clones; 90% to 96% were counted once. The biggest ten clones account for approximately 0.062% of the sample. The sample was naive CD4+ T cells sorted from blood. Per the publication, the cell subset or site label means: CD45RA+ positively selected. These receptors all come from a woman aged 25 to 45 in good health.

V gene TRBV4-1 combines with J gene TRBJ2-7; 8 bases are shared with TRBD1. After removal of 2 bases from V and 2 bases from J, the junction contained 2 bases not matched to a gene. From germline, CDR1 is MGHRA and CDR2 YSYEKL. The CDR3 covers 14 residues. The CDR3 sequence: CASSQRQGPYEQYF. CDR3 DNA sequence: TGCGCCAGCAGCCAACGACAGGGGCCCTACGAGCAGTACTTC.

The CDR3 region is CASTPGGRPPREQYF. Here the CDR3 DNA reads TGTGCCAGCACCCCGGGCGGGAGACCGCCGCGGGAGCAGTACTTC. The V and J genes are TRBV21-1 and TRBJ2-7; the table's TRBD2 call for D was not verified on the DNA. TRBV21-1 is a pseudogene locus. This CDR3 comprises 15 residues.

J is TRBJ2-1 and V is TRBV7-9, with D perhaps matching TRBD2 (5 bases). Germline CDR1 and CDR2: SEHNR and FQNEAQ (reference sequence). The CDR3 extends over 15 amino acids. V was clipped by 2 bases and J by 0 bases, with 8 bases between them. CDR3 nucleotides: TGTGCCAGCAGCTTAAGAGGGAACTCCTACAATGAGCAGTTCTTC. Its translation: CASSLRGNSYNEQFF.

This clone has just one count. The gene calls are TRBV6-1 and TRBJ2-7; TRBD2 matches at 8 bases. The CDR3 runs 15 residues. Trimming cost V 2 bases and J 2 bases; bases outside gene matches: 5. CDR1 and CDR2 (germline): MNHNS, SASEGT. The CDR3 nucleotides read TGTGCCAGCAGTGAAATAGCGGGGATAACCTACGAGCAGTACTTC. It encodes CASSEIAGITYEQYF.

The chain recombines TRBV27 with TRBJ2-3, with TRBD2 matching over 10 bases. J lost 6 bases, V lost 2 bases, and 5 bases had no gene match. Per germline, CDR1 MNHEY and CDR2 SMNVEV (reference sequence). This CDR3 comprises 15 residues. The CDR3 here is CASSLRLAGVDTQYF. For the CDR3, the DNA is TGTGCCAGCAGTTTAAGGCTAGCGGGAGTGGATACGCAGTATTTT.

In this sample, this clone turned up once. The V gene is TRBV5-1, the J gene TRBJ2-6; 10 bases are shared with TRBD1. Trimming took 4 bases from V and 1 from J; bases not matched to a gene: 5. Looked up from germline, CDR1 is SGHRS and CDR2 is YFSETQ. The CDR3 is made up of 17 amino acids. CDR3 residues: CASSRRDRGSGANVLTF. The CDR3 region has the DNA TGCGCCAGCAGCAGACGGGACAGGGGTTCTGGGGCCAACGTCCTGACTTTC. The entire variable domain, with the rest obtained from reference TRBV5-1 and TRBJ2-6, is as follows: KAGVTQTPRYLIKTRGQQVTLSCSPISGHRSVSWYQQTPGQGLQFLFEYFSETQRNKGNFPGRFSGRQFSNSRSEMNVSTLELGDSALYLCASSRRDRGSGANVLTFGAGSRLTVL.